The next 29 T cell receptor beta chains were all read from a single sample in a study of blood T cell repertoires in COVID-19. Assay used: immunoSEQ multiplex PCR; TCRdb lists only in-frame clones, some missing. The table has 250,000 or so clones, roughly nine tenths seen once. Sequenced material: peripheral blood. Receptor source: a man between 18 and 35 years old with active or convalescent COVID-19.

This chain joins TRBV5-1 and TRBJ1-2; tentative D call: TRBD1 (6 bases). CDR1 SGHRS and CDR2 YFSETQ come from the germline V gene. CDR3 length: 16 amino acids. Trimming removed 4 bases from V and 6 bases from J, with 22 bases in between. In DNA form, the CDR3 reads TGCGCCAGCAGCCCTGGCCTTAACAGGGTGCGGCATGGCTACACCTTC. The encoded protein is CASSPGLNRVRHGYTF.

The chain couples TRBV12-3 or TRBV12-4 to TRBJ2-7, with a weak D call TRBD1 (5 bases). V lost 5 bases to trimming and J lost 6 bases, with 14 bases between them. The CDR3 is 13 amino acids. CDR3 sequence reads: CASSATGGTEQYF. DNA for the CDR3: TGTGCCAGCAGTGCCACAGGCGGCACCGAGCAGTACTTC.

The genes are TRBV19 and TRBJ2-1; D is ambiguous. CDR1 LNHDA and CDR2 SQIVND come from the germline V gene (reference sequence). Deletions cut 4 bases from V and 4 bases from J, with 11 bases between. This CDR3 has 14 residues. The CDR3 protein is CASSRVLLYNEQFF. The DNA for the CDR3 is TGTGCCAGTAGTAGAGTCTTACTTTACAATGAGCAGTTCTTC.

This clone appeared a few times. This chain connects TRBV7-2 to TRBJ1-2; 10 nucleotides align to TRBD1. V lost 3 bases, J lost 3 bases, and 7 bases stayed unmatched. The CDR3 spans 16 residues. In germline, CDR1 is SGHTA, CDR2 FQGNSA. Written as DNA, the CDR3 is TGTGCCAGCAGCTTGGGGAGAGACAGGGGGCACTATGGCTACACCTTC. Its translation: CASSLGRDRGHYGYTF.

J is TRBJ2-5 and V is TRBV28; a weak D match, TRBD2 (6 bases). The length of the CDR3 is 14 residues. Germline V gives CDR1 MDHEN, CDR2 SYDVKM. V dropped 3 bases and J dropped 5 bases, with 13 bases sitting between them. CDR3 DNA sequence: TGTGCCAGCAGTTTTAGCGGAACCGGGGAGACCCAGTACTTC. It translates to CASSFSGTGETQYF.

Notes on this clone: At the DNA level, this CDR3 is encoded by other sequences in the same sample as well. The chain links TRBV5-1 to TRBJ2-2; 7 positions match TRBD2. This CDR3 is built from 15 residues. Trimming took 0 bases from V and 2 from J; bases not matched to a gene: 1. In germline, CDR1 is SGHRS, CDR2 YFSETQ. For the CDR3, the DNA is TGCGCCAGCAGCTTGGGCGGGGGAAACACCGGGGAGCTGTTTTTT. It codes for CASSLGGGNTGELFF.

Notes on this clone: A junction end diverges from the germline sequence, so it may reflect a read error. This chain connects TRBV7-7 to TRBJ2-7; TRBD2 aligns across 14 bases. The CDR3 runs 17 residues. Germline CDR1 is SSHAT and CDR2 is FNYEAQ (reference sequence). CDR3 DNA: TGTGCTAGCACCGGGACTAGCGGGAGTCTTCCCTCCTACGAGCAGTACTTC. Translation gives CASTGTSGSLPSYEQYF. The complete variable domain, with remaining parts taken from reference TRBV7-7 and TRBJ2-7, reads GAGVSQSPRYKVTKRGQDVTLRCDPISSHATLYWYQQALGQGPEFLTYFNYEAQPDKSGLPSDRFSAERPEGSISTLTIQRTEQRDSAMYRCASTGTSGSLPSYEQYFGPGTRLTVT.

This chain's CDR3 is CASTPGTGPYGYTF. CDR3 DNA: TGTGCCAGTACCCCCGGGACAGGGCCCTATGGCTACACCTTC. The chain employs TRBV19 and TRBJ1-2, with TRBD1 matching over 9 bases. This CDR3 is 14 amino acids long. The V gene's germline CDR1 is LNHDA and CDR2 SQIVND (reference sequence). The V gene end was trimmed by 7 bases and the J gene end by 4 bases; junction bases not matched to a gene: 7. Supplemented by reference TRBV19 and TRBJ1-2, the full variable domain reads DGGITQSPKYLFRKEGQNVTLSCEQNLNHDAMYWYRQDPGQGLRLIYYSQIVNDFQKGDIAEGYSVSREKKESFPLTVTSAQKNPTAFYLCASTPGTGPYGYTFGSGTRLTVV.

DNA for the CDR3: TGTGCCAGCAGTCGCGGGAATAATGAAAAACTGTTTTTT. It codes for CASSRGNNEKLFF. The chain joins TRBV6-6 to TRBJ1-4; no definite D call. Germline V gives CDR1 MNHNY, CDR2 SVGAGI (reference sequence). The CDR3 is made up of 13 amino acids. Trimming shortened V by 5 bases and J by 4 bases, and 8 bases separated the two germline ends.

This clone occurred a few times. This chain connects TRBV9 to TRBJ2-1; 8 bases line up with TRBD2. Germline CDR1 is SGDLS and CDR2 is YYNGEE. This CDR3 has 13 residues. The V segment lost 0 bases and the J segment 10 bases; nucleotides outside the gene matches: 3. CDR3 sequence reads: CASSVDGGREQFF. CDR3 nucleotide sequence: TGTGCCAGCAGCGTAGACGGCGGGAGGGAGCAGTTCTTC.

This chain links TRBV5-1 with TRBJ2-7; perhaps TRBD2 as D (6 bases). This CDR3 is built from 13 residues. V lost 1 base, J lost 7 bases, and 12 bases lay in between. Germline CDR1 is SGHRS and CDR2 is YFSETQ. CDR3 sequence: CASSLHAGGEQYF. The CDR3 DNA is TGCGCCAGCAGCTTGCACGCCGGAGGGGAGCAGTACTTC.

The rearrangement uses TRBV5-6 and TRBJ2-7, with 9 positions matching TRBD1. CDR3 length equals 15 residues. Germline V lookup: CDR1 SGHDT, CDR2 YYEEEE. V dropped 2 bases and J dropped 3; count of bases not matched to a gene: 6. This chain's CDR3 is CASSLDVTGGYEQYF. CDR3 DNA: TGTGCCAGCAGCTTAGACGTGACAGGGGGCTACGAGCAGTACTTC.

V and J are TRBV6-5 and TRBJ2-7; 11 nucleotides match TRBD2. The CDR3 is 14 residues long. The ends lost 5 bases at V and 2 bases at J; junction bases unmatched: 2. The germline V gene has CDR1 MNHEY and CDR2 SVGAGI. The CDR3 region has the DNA TGTGCCAGCAGTCTAGCGGGAGGAACCTACGAGCAGTACTTC. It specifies CASSLAGGTYEQYF.

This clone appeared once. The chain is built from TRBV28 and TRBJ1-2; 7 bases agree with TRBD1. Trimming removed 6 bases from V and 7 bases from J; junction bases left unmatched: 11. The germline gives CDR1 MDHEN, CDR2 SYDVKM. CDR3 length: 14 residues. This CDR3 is CASSSGTDIPGYTF. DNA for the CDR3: TGTGCCAGCAGCTCCGGGACAGACATTCCTGGCTACACCTTC.

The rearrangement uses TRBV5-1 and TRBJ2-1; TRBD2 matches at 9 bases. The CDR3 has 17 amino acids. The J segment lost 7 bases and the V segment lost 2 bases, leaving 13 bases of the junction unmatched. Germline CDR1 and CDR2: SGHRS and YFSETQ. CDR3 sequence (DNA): TGCGCCAGCAGCTTTATGAGCGGGGGGCCCGAGGGGAATGAGCAGTTCTTC. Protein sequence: CASSFMSGGPEGNEQFF.

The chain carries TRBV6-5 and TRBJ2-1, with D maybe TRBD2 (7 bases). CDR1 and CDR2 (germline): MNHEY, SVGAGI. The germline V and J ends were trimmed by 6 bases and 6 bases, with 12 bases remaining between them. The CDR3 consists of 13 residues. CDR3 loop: CASSFAGANEQFF. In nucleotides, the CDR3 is TGTGCCAGCAGCTTCGCGGGGGCCAATGAGCAGTTCTTC.

The CDR3 sequence: CASSERGPSYEQYF. The DNA of the CDR3 is TGTGCCAGCAGTGAAAGGGGGCCGTCCTACGAGCAGTACTTC. The J gene is TRBJ2-7, the V gene TRBV6-1, with TRBD1 matching 7 bases. V lost 2 bases to trimming and J lost 1 base; unmatched junction nucleotides: 2. There are 14 residues in the CDR3. Germline assignment: CDR1 MNHNS and CDR2 SASEGT.

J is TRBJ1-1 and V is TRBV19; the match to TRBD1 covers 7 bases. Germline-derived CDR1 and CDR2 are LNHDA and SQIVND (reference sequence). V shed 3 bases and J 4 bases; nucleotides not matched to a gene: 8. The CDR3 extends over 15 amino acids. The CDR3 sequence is CASSIIGGGPTEAFF. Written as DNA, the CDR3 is TGTGCCAGTAGTATTATAGGGGGCGGTCCCACTGAAGCTTTCTTT.

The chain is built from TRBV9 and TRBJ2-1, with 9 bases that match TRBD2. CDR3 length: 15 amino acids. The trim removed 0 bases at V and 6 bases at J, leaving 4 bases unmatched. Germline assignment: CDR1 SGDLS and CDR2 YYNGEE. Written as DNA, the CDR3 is TGTGCCAGCAGCGTAGCGGTAGCGGGAGTCAATGAGCAGTTCTTC. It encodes CASSVAVAGVNEQFF.

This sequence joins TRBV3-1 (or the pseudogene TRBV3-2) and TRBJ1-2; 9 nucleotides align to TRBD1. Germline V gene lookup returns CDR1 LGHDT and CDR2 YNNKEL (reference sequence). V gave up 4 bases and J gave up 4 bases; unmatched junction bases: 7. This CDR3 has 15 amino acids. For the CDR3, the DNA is TGTGCCAGCAGCCCCCGACAGGGGGTAAGCTATGGCTACACCTTC. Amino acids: CASSPRQGVSYGYTF.

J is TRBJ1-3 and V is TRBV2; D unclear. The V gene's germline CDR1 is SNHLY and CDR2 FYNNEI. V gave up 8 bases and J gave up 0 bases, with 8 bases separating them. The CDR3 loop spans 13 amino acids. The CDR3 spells CASFRYSGNTIYF. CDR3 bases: TGTGCCAGCTTTCGGTACTCTGGAAACACCATATATTTT.

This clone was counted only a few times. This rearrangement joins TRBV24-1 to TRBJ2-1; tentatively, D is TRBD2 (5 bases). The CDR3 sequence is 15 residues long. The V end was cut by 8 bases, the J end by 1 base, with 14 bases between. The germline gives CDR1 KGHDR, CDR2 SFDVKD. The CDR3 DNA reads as TGTGCCACCACACTAGACTCCGATTCCTACAATGAGCAGTTCTTC. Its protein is CATTLDSDSYNEQFF.

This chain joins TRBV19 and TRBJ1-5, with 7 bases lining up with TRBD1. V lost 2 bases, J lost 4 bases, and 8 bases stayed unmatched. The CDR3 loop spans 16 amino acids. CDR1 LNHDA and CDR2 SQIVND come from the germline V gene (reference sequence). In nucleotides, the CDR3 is TGTGCCAGTAGTATAACCGGGACAGCGAGTAATCAGCCCCAGCATTTT. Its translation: CASSITGTASNQPQHF. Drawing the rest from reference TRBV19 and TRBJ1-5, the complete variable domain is DGGITQSPKYLFRKEGQNVTLSCEQNLNHDAMYWYRQDPGQGLRLIYYSQIVNDFQKGDIAEGYSVSREKKESFPLTVTSAQKNPTAFYLCASSITGTASNQPQHFGDGTRLSIL.

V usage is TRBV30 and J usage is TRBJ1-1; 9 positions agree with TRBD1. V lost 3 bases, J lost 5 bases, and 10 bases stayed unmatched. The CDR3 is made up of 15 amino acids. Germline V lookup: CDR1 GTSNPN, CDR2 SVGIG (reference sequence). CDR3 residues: CAWSLQGALGTEAFF. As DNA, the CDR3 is TGTGCCTGGAGCTTACAGGGGGCGCTAGGGACTGAAGCTTTCTTT.

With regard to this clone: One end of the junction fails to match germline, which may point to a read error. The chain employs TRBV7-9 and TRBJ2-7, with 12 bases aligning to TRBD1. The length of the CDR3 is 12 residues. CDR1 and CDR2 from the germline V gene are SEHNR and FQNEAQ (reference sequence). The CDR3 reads CASSPRDRGLTF. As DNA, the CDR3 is TGTGCCAGCAGCCCCCGGGACAGGGGGCTTACCTTC.

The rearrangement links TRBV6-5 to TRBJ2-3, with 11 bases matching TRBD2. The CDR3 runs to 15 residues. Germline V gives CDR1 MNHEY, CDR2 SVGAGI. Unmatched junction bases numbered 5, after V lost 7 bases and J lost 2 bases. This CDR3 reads CASKVSGGATDTQYF. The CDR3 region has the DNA TGTGCCAGCAAAGTTAGCGGGGGGGCCACAGATACGCAGTATTTT.

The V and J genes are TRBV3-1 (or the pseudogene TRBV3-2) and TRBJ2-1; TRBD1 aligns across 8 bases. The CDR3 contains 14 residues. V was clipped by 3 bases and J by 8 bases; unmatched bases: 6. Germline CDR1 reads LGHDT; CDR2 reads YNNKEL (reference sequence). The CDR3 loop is CASSQTGAGDEQFF. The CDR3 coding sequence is TGTGCCAGCAGCCAGACAGGGGCGGGCGATGAGCAGTTCTTC.

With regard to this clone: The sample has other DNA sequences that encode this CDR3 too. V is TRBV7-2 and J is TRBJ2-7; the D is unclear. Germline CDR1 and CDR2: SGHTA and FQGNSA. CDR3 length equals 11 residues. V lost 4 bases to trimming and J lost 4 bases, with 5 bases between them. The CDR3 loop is CASSSLYEQYF. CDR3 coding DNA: TGTGCCAGCAGCTCACTTTACGAGCAGTACTTC. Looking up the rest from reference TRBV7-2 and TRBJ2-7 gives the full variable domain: GAGVSQSPSNKVTEKGKDVELRCDPISGHTALYWYRQSLGQGLEFLIYFQGNSAPDKSGLPSDRFSAERTGGSVSTLTIQRTQQEDSAVYLCASSSLYEQYFGPGTRLTVT.

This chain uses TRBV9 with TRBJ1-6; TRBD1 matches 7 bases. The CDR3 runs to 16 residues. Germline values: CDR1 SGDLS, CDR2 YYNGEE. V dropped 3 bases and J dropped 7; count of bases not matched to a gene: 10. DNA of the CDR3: TGTGCCAGCAGCGCAGGACACAGGGGCTACAATTCACCCCTCCACTTT. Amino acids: CASSAGHRGYNSPLHF. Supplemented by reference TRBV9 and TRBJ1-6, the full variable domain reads DSGVTQTPKHLITATGQRVTLRCSPRSGDLSVYWYQQSLDQGLQFLIQYYNGEERAKGNILERFSAQQFPDLHSELNLSSLELGDSALYFCASSAGHRGYNSPLHFGNGTRLTVT.